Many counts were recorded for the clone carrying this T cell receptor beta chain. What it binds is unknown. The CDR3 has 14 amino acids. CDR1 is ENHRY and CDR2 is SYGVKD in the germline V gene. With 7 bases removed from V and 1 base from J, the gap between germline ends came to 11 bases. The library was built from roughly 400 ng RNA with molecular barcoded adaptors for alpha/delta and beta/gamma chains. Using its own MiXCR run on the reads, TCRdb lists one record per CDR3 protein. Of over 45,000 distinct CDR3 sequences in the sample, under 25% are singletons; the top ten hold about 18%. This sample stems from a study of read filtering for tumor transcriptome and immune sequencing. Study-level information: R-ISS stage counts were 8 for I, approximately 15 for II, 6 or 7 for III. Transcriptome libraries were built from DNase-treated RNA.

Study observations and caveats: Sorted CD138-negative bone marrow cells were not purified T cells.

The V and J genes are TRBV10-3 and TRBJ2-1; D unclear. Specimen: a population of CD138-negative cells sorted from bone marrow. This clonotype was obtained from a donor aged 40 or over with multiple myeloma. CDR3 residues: CAINSPTSYNEQFF. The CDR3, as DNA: TGTGCCATCAATTCTCCTACTTCCTACAATGAGCAGTTCTTC.